The 27 T cell receptor beta chains given below trace back to one sample, sequenced in a study of T cell repertoires in cytomegalovirus infection. MiXCR was run by TCRdb on the reads, yielding one entry per CDR3 protein. The sample carries almost 550,000 distinct CDR3 sequences, more than 15% recorded once. Sequenced sample: CD8+ T cells from PBMCs. The receptor source for this set is a human donor in good health (CMV status not recorded). Some clones in this sample may be carry-over from other donors' samples.

This clonotype was observed at least ten times. The chain joins TRBV7-8 to TRBJ2-1, with 7 bases lining up with TRBD2. The germline V gene has CDR1 SGHVS and CDR2 FQNEAQ. The CDR3 extends over 16 amino acids. Trimming cost V 5 bases and J 5 bases; bases outside gene matches: 12. The chain's CDR3 is CASSPYPSGSHNEQFF. Written as DNA, the CDR3 is TGTGCCAGCAGCCCCTACCCTAGCGGTAGTCACAATGAGCAGTTCTTC. The whole variable domain, filled in from reference TRBV7-8 and TRBJ2-1, reads GAGVSQSPRYKVAKRGQDVALRCDPISGHVSLFWYQQALGQGPEFLTYFQNEAQLDKSGLPSDRFFAERPEGSVSTLKIQRTQQEDSAVYLCASSPYPSGSHNEQFFGPGTRLTVL.

This clonotype has a handful of counts. The rearrangement uses TRBV20-1 and TRBJ1-3; D remains unclear. There are 13 residues in the CDR3. CDR1 DFQATT and CDR2 SNEGSKA come from the germline V gene (reference sequence). V was shortened by 4 bases and J by 0 bases, with 7 bases between the two germline ends. CDR3 loop: CSAKPISGNTIYF. CDR3 bases: TGCAGTGCTAAACCCATCTCTGGAAACACCATATATTTT.

This clonotype appeared a few times. The genes are TRBV29-1 and TRBJ2-5, with D unclear. Germline CDR1 reads SQVTM; CDR2 reads ANQGSEA. V lost 1 base and J 2 bases, leaving 11 bases between the germline ends. This CDR3 is 14 amino acids long. In nucleotides, the CDR3 is TGCAGCGTTGAAGTCGTCGGTACTCAAGAGACCCAGTACTTC. Its protein product is CSVEVVGTQETQYF.

This clonotype was detected only a few times. The gene calls are TRBV13 and TRBJ2-7; tentative D call: TRBD2 (6 bases). Trimming took off 5 bases at V and 0 bases at J, with 14 bases between the two ends. There are 15 residues in the CDR3. Per germline, CDR1 PRHDT and CDR2 FYEKMQ (reference sequence). CDR3 sequence: CASSEHSGPSYEQYF. Here the CDR3 DNA reads TGTGCCAGCAGCGAACATAGCGGACCCTCCTACGAGCAGTACTTC.

As to this clonotype: Given a much more abundant clone one base away, this may be a read error. The chain has TRBV12-3 or TRBV12-4 and TRBJ1-1, with D possibly being TRBD1 (6 bases). The CDR3 runs to 13 residues. The CDR3 sequence is CASAEGGNTEASF. The CDR3 region has the DNA TGTGCCAGCGCCGAGGGGGGGAACACTGAAGCTTCCTTT.

The chain couples TRBV27 to TRBJ2-4; D remains ambiguous. V lost 5 bases and J 0 bases, leaving 17 bases between the germline ends. The CDR3 has 17 amino acids. Per the germline V gene, CDR1 is MNHEY and CDR2 is SMNVEV (reference sequence). The CDR3 reads CASSTWVDGVAKNIQYF. CDR3 DNA: TGTGCCAGCAGTACCTGGGTCGATGGCGTAGCCAAAAACATTCAGTACTTC.

The sample holds many counts of this clonotype. The chain joins TRBV11-2 to TRBJ2-5; no reliable D call. CDR1 is SGHAT and CDR2 is FQNNGV in the germline V gene. The CDR3 loop spans 14 amino acids. Trimming pared 5 bases from V and 1 base from J, leaving 11 bases between. CDR3 nucleotides: TGTGCCAGCAGCCCCCAGGTCGGCCAAGAGACCCAGTACTTC. Amino acids: CASSPQVGQETQYF.

This clonotype was picked up many times. CDR3 nucleotide sequence: TGTGCCAGCAGCTTATTCATAGCGGGAGTAACCTACAATGAGCAGTTCTTC. This codes for CASSLFIAGVTYNEQFF. The V and J genes are TRBV7-6 and TRBJ2-1; 9 nucleotides agree with TRBD2. This CDR3 spans 17 amino acids. After removal of 2 bases from V and 2 bases from J, the junction contained 7 bases not matched to a gene. Germline V gene data show CDR1 as SGHVS and CDR2 as FNYEAQ. Full variable domain (missing parts from reference TRBV7-6 and TRBJ2-1): GAGVSQSPRYKVTKRGQDVALRCDPISGHVSLYWYRQALGQGPEFLTYFNYEAQQDKSGLPNDRFSAERPEGSISTLTIQRTEQRDSAMYRCASSLFIAGVTYNEQFFGPGTRLTVL.

V gene TRBV5-6 combines with J gene TRBJ1-1; 10 nucleotides agree with TRBD1. This CDR3 region has 17 residues. Germline lookup yields CDR1 SGHDT and CDR2 YYEEEE. V shed 4 bases and J 3 bases; nucleotides not matched to a gene: 12. CDR3 bases: TGTGCCAGCAGCCGGGACAGGGGAATTCGTGGCGACACTGAAGCTTTCTTT. Protein: CASSRDRGIRGDTEAFF.

V and J are TRBV19 and TRBJ2-7, with 7 nucleotides matching TRBD2. The CDR3 sequence is 14 residues long. CDR1 is LNHDA, CDR2 SQIVND, per germline (reference sequence). V dropped 7 bases and J dropped 6; count of bases not matched to a gene: 12. The chain's CDR3 is CASTPGTTSTEQYF. DNA of the CDR3: TGTGCCAGTACCCCGGGGACTACCTCCACCGAGCAGTACTTC.

This clonotype was counted many times. The chain has TRBV7-9 and TRBJ2-3; 8 nucleotides align to TRBD2. CDR3 length: 15 residues. V dropped 2 bases and J dropped 5; count of bases not matched to a gene: 6. Germline loops: CDR1 SEHNR, CDR2 FQNEAQ (reference sequence). The CDR3 DNA reads TGTGCCAGCAGCTTAAAGCGGGAGACGAAAGATACGCAGTATTTT. Its protein product is CASSLKRETKDTQYF.

This clonotype has a count of ten or more. The rearrangement uses TRBV12-3 or TRBV12-4 and TRBJ1-1; perhaps TRBD1 as D (5 bases). The CDR3 has 16 amino acids. The V end lost 1 base, the J end lost 5 bases, and 17 bases lay between the germline ends. CDR3 protein: CASSLELPGQGTEAFF. CDR3 bases: TGTGCCAGCAGTTTAGAACTACCGGGCCAGGGAACTGAAGCTTTCTTT.

This clonotype has at least ten counts. The gene calls are TRBV11-2 and TRBJ1-1, with 10 bases matching TRBD1. The CDR3 loop spans 14 amino acids. The germline CDR1 and CDR2 sequences are SGHAT and FQNNGV. V lost 0 bases to trimming and J lost 11 bases; unmatched junction nucleotides: 6. Written as DNA, the CDR3 is TGTGCCAGCAGCTTAGATGGGGGGACAGGGGTTGCTTTCTTT. Its protein is CASSLDGGTGVAFF.

Many counts were recorded for this clonotype. The V gene is TRBV11-2, the J gene TRBJ2-1, with D possibly matching TRBD2 (5 bases). V lost 1 base to trimming and J lost 13 bases, with 14 bases between them. The germline V gene has CDR1 SGHAT and CDR2 FQNNGV. The CDR3 runs 13 residues. The CDR3 sequence: CASSLAAAGNQFF. The CDR3 coding sequence is TGTGCCAGCAGCTTAGCCGCGGCCGGGAACCAGTTCTTC.

The chain couples TRBV14 to TRBJ2-7; D not resolved. The CDR3 extends over 14 amino acids. Deletions cut 1 base from V and 0 bases from J, with 7 bases between. Germline CDR1 reads SGHDN; CDR2 reads FVKESK. The chain's CDR3 is CASSQVSFSYEQYF. The CDR3 DNA reads TGTGCCAGCAGCCAAGTCTCCTTCTCCTACGAGCAGTACTTC.

This clonotype showed up just a few times. The rearrangement joins TRBV20-1 to TRBJ1-2; D ambiguous. V was cut by 6 bases and J by 4 bases, with 12 bases left in between. Germline V CDR1 and CDR2: DFQATT, SNEGSKA (reference sequence). The CDR3 runs 12 residues. CDR3 protein: CSAPGSGYGYTF. Here the CDR3 DNA reads TGCAGTGCCCCCGGAAGCGGCTATGGCTACACCTTC.

This clonotype was observed many times. The chain employs TRBV7-9 and TRBJ2-2; TRBD1 might be the D (5 bases). The CDR3 consists of 14 residues. CDR1 is SEHNR and CDR2 is FQNEAQ in the germline V gene (reference sequence). With 5 bases removed from V and 3 bases from J, the gap between germline ends came to 10 bases. CDR3 sequence reads: CASSPSRDTGELFF. CDR3 coding DNA: TGTGCCAGCAGCCCAAGCAGGGACACCGGGGAGCTGTTTTTT.

In this sample, this clonotype turned up a few times. This chain links TRBV2 with TRBJ1-1, with D perhaps TRBD1 (6 bases). This CDR3 is built from 13 residues. The germline V and J ends were trimmed by 10 bases and 10 bases, with 22 bases remaining between them. Germline CDR1 is SNHLY and CDR2 is FYNNEI. CDR3 region: CAIYIGGRRSAFF. The CDR3 bases are TGTGCCATCTACATAGGGGGTCGTAGATCAGCTTTCTTT. Together with reference TRBV2 and TRBJ1-1, the CDR3 gives the full variable domain: EPEVTQTPSHQVTQMGQEVILRCVPISNHLYFYWYRQILGQKVEFLVSFYNNEISEKSEIFDDQFSVERPDGSNFTLKIRSTKLEDSAMYFCAIYIGGRRSAFFGQGTRLTVV.

The table lists this clonotype with a few counts. CDR3 coding DNA: TGTGCCAGCAGCTCCTATTTTAGCGGGAGCACAGATACGCAGTATTTT. This codes for CASSSYFSGSTDTQYF. The V and J genes are TRBV5-4 and TRBJ2-3, with 7 nucleotides matching TRBD2. Trimming cost V 3 bases and J 0 bases; bases outside gene matches: 7. The germline CDR1 and CDR2 sequences are SGHNT and YYREEE (reference sequence). The length of the CDR3 is 16 residues. The full variable domain, in which reference TRBV5-4 and TRBJ2-3 provide the parts outside the CDR3, is ETGVTQSPTHLIKTRGQQVTLRCSSQSGHNTVSWYQQALGQGPQFIFQYYREEENGRGNFPPRFSGLQFPNYSSELNVNALELDDSALYLCASSSYFSGSTDTQYFGPGTRLTVL.

This clonotype was counted a few times. The chain has TRBV20-1 and TRBJ2-7, with 11 bases identical to TRBD2. In germline, CDR1 is DFQATT, CDR2 SNEGSKA (reference sequence). The CDR3 spans 16 residues. Trimming took 1 base from V and 1 from J; bases not matched to a gene: 6. The CDR3: CSARAWGLAESYEQYF. In DNA, the CDR3 is TGCAGTGCTAGAGCTTGGGGACTAGCGGAGTCCTACGAGCAGTACTTC.

This clonotype was recorded at least ten times. The chain is built from TRBV7-3 and TRBJ2-1; tentatively, D is TRBD1 or TRBD2 (6 bases each). The CDR3 is 17 amino acids. CDR1 SGHTA and CDR2 FQGTGA come from the germline V gene. The V end was cut by 0 bases, the J end by 2 bases, with 14 bases between. The CDR3 DNA reads as TGTGCCAGCAGCTTAACGGGGGGCAGGGCGACCTACAATGAGCAGTTCTTC. Encoded protein: CASSLTGGRATYNEQFF.

The CDR3 loop reads CASSLPVAGSSTDTQYF. CDR3 bases: TGTGCCAGCAGCTTACCGGTAGCGGGAAGCAGCACAGATACGCAGTATTTT. The chain recombines TRBV7-9 with TRBJ2-3, with 8 bases matching TRBD2. In germline, CDR1 is SEHNR, CDR2 FQNEAQ (reference sequence). The CDR3 covers 17 residues. Losses at the gene ends were 2 bases for V and 0 bases for J; bases not matched to a gene: 7.

Only a few counts were recorded for this clonotype. The chain carries TRBV2 and TRBJ2-2, with a possible D match to TRBD2 (6 bases). This CDR3 has 12 amino acids. Per the germline V gene, CDR1 is SNHLY and CDR2 is FYNNEI. The V end lost 11 bases, the J end lost 6 bases, and 13 bases lay between the germline ends. CDR3 residues: CARFGSSGELFF. CDR3 nucleotide sequence: TGTGCCCGTTTCGGGAGCTCCGGGGAGCTGTTTTTT.

This clonotype was observed a few times. This chain uses TRBV3-1 with TRBJ2-5, with TRBD2 matching over 7 bases. V was pared by 0 bases and J by 1 base, with 2 bases of the junction left unmatched. Germline V gives CDR1 LGHDT, CDR2 YNNKEL (reference sequence). This CDR3 has 15 residues. In DNA, the CDR3 is TGTGCCAGCAGCCAAGATGGCGGGAGCCAAGAGACCCAGTACTTC. It encodes CASSQDGGSQETQYF.

This clonotype was counted ten times or more. The chain employs TRBV7-9 and TRBJ1-1; D remains ambiguous. Trimming pared 4 bases from V and 0 bases from J, leaving 6 bases between. The V gene's germline CDR1 is SEHNR and CDR2 FQNEAQ (reference sequence). CDR3 length: 13 amino acids. The CDR3 loop reads CASSSSMNTEAFF. The CDR3 nucleotides read TGTGCCAGCAGCTCAAGTATGAACACTGAAGCTTTCTTT.

The chain links TRBV30 to TRBJ2-5, with a weak D call TRBD1 (8 bases). This CDR3 spans 13 amino acids. CDR1 and CDR2 from the germline V gene are GTSNPN and SVGIG (reference sequence). Trimming left V 1 base short and J 4 bases short, with 10 bases between. The CDR3 here is CAWSDRGGETQYF. The CDR3 nucleotides read TGTGCCTGGAGTGACAGGGGGGGAGAGACCCAGTACTTC. Drawing the rest from reference TRBV30 and TRBJ2-5, the complete variable domain is SQTIHQWPATLVQPVGSPLSLECTVEGTSNPNLYWYRQAAGRGLQLLFYSVGIGQISSEVPQNLSASRPQDRQFILSSKKLLLSDSGFYLCAWSDRGGETQYFGPGTRLLVL.

This clonotype was seen ten or more times. The V gene is TRBV7-3, the J gene TRBJ1-5; D remains ambiguous. The CDR3 contains 14 residues. The germline V and J ends were trimmed by 3 bases and 1 base, with 7 bases remaining between them. CDR1 SGHTA and CDR2 FQGTGA come from the germline V gene. The CDR3 DNA reads as TGTGCCAGCAGCTTTGCAGAGAGCAATCAGCCCCAGCATTTT. Amino acids: CASSFAESNQPQHF.